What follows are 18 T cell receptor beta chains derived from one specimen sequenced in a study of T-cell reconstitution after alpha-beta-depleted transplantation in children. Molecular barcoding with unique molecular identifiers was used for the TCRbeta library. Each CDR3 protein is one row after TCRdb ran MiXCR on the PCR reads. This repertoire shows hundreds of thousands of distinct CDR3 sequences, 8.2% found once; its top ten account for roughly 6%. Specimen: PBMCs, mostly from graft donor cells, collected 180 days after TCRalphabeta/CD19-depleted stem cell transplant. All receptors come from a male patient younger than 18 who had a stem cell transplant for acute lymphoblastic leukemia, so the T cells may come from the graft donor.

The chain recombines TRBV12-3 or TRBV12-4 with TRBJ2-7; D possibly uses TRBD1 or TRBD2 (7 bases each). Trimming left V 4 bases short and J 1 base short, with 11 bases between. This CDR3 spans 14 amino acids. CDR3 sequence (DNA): TGTGCCAGCAGTTCAGGGGGGGGGTCCTACGAGCAGTACTTC. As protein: CASSSGGGSYEQYF.

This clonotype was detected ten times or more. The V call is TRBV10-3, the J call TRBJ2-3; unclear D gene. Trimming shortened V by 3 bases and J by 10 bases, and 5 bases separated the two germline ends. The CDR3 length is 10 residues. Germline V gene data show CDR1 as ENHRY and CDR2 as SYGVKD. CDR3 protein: CAISENPQYF. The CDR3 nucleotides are TGTGCCATCAGTGAAAACCCGCAGTATTTT.

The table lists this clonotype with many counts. The CDR3 sequence: CASSHRDRGLGNEQFF. The DNA for the CDR3 is TGCGCCAGCAGCCACCGGGACAGGGGGCTCGGCAATGAGCAGTTCTTC. The genes are TRBV4-3 and TRBJ2-1; 12 nucleotides align to TRBD1. The CDR3 totals 16 residues. V shed 3 bases, J shed 6 bases, and the junction held 6 bases outside the gene matches. Germline lookup yields CDR1 LGHNA and CDR2 YSLEER.

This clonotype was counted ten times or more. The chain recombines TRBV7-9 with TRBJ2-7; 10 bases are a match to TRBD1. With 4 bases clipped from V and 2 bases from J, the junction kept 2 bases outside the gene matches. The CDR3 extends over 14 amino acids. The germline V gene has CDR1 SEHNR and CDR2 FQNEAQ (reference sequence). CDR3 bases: TGTGCCAGCAGCTCGGGACAGGGGCCCTACGAGCAGTACTTC. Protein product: CASSSGQGPYEQYF.

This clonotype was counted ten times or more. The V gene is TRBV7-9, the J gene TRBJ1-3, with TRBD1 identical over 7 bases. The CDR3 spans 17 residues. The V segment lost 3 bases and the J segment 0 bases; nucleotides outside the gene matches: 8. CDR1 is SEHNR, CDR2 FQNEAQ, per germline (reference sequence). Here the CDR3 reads CASSLGAQGHSGNTIYF. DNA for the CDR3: TGTGCCAGCAGCTTGGGGGCACAGGGGCACTCTGGAAACACCATATATTTT.

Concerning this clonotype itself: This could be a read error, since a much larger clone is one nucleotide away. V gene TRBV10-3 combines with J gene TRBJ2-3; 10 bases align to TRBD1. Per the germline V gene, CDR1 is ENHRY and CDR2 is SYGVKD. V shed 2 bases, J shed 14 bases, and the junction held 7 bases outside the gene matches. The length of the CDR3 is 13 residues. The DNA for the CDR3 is TGTGCCATCAGTGAGCAGATGGACAGGGGGTTGTATTTT. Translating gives CAISEQMDRGLYF.

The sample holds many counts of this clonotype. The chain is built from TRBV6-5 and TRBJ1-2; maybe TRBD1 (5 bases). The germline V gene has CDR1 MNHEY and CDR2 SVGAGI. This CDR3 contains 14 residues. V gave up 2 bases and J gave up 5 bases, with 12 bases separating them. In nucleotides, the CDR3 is TGTGCCAGCAGTTACCCCGGACAAGGATATGGCTACACCTTC. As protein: CASSYPGQGYGYTF.

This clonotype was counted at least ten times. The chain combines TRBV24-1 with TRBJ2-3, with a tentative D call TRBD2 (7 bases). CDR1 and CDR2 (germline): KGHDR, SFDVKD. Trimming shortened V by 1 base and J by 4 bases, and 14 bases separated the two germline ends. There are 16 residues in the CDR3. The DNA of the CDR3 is TGTGCCACCAGTGATTTAGGGGGGGGCGGAGCAGATACGCAGTATTTT. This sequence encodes CATSDLGGGGADTQYF.

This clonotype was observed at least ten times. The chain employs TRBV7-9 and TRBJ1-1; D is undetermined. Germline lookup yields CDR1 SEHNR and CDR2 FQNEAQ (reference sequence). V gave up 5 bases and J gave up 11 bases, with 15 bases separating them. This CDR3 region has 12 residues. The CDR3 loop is CASSPPIVVAFF. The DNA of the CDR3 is TGTGCCAGCAGCCCCCCAATAGTAGTGGCTTTCTTT.

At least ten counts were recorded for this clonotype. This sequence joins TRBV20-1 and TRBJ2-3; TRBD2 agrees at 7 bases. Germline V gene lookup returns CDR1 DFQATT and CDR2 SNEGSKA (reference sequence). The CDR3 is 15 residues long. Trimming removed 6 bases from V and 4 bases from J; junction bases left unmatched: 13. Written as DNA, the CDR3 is TGCAGTGCACCCGGGACTACCATCGCCCCAGATACGCAGTATTTT. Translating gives CSAPGTTIAPDTQYF.

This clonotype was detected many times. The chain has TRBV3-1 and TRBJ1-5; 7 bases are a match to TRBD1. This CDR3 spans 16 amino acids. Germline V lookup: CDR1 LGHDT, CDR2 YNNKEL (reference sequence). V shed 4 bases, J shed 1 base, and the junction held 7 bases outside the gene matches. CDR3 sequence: CASSRQGGESNQPQHF. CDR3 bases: TGTGCCAGCAGCCGACAGGGAGGGGAAAGCAATCAGCCCCAGCATTTT.

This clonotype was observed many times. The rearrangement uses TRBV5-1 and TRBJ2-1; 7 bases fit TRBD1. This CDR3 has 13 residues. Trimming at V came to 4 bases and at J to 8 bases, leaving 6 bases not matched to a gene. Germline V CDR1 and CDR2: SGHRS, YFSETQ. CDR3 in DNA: TGCGCCAGCAGCCGTGACAGGGTAGATGAGCAGTTCTTC. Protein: CASSRDRVDEQFF.

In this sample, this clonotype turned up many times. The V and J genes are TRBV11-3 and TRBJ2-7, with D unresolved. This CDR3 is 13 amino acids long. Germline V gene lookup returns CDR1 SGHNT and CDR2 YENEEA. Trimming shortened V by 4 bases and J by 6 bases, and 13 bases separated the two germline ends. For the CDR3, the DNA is TGTGCCAGCAGCTACCTACGGACGGGCGAGCAGTACTTC. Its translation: CASSYLRTGEQYF.

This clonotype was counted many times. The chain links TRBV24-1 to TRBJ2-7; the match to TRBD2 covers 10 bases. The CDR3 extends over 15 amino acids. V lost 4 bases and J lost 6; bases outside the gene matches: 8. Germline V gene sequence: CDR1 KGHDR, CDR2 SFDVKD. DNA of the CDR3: TGTGCCACCAGTGACCCCCGGGGGACTAGCGCCGAGCAGTACTTC. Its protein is CATSDPRGTSAEQYF.

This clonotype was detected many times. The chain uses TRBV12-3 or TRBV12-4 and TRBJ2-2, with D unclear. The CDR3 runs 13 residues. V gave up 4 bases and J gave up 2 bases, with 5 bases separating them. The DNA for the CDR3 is TGTGCCAGCAGTTATTACAACACCGGGGAGCTGTTTTTT. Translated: CASSYYNTGELFF.

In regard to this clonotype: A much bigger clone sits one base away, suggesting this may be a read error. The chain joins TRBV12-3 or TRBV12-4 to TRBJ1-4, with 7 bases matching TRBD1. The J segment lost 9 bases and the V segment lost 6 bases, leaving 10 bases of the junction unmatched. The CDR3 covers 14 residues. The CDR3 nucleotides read TGTGCCAGCAGGCCCACCCGACAGGGTCAAAAACTGTTTTTT. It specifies CASRPTRQGQKLFF.

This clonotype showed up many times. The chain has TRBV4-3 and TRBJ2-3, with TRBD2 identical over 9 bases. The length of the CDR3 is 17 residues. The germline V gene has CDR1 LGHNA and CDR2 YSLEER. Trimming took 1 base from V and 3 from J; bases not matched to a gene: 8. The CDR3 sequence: CASSQVWRGGPTDTQYF. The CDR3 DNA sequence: TGCGCCAGCAGCCAAGTTTGGCGGGGGGGCCCGACAGATACGCAGTATTTT.

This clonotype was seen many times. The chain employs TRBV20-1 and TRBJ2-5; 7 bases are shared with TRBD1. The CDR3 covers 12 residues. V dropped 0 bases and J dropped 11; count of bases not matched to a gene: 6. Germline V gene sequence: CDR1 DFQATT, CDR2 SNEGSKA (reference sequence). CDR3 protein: CSARDRTGQQYF. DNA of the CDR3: TGCAGTGCTAGAGATAGGACGGGACAGCAGTACTTC.